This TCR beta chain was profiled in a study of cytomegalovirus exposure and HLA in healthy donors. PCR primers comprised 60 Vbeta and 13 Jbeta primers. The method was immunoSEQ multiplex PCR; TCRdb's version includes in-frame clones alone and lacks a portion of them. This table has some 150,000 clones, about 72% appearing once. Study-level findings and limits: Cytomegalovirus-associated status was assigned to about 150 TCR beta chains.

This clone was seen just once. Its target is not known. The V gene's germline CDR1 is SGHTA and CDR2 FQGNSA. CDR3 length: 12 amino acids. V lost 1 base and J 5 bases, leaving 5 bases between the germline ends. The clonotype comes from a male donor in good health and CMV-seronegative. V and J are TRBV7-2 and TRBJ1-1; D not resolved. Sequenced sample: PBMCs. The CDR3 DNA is TGTGCCAGCAGCTTAGGAGAAACTGAAGCTTTCTTT. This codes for CASSLGETEAFF.